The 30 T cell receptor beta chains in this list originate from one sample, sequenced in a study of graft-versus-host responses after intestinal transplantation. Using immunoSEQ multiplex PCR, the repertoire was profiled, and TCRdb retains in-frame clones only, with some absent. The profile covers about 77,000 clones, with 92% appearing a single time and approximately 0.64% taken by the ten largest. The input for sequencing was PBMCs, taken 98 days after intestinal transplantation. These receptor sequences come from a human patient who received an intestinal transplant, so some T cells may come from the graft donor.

The DNA of the CDR3 is TGTGCCAGCAGCCTCTACGGGGGTAGCACAGATACGCAGTATTTT. It specifies CASSLYGGSTDTQYF. The chain recombines TRBV6-1 with TRBJ2-3; weak D call: TRBD2 (6 bases). V lost 6 bases and J lost 0, with 13 bases in between. The CDR3 loop spans 15 amino acids. Germline CDR1 MNHNS, CDR2 SASEGT.

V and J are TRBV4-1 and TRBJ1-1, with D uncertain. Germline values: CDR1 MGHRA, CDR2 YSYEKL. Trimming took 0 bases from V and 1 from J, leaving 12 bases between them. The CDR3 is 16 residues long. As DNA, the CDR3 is TGCGCCAGCAGCCAAGATTCGGGCGGGTCGAACACTGAAGCTTTCTTT. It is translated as CASSQDSGGSNTEAFF.

CDR3 amino acids: CASSLERGPTRFLAKNIQYF. In nucleotides, the CDR3 is TGTGCCAGCAGCTTGGAACGGGGTCCCACTAGGTTTCTAGCCAAAAACATTCAGTACTTC. The genes are TRBV5-4 and TRBJ2-4, with TRBD2 as a possible D gene (5 bases). Germline V gene sequence: CDR1 SGHNT, CDR2 YYREEE (reference sequence). CDR3 length equals 20 residues. V lost 0 bases, J lost 0 bases, and 22 bases lay in between.

The CDR3 here is CASSELVTGGRGFF. In DNA, the CDR3 is TGTGCCAGCAGTGAATTAGTGACAGGGGGTAGAGGGTTTTTT. V is TRBV6-1 and J is TRBJ1-4; 9 bases agree with TRBD1. The V segment lost 2 bases and the J segment 16 bases; nucleotides outside the gene matches: 11. Germline V CDR1 and CDR2: MNHNS, SASEGT. The CDR3 has 14 amino acids.

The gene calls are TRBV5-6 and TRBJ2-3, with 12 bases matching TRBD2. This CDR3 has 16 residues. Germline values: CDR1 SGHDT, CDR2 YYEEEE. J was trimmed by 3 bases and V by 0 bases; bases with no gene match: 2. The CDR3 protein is CASSLGTSGITDTQYF. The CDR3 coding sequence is TGTGCCAGCAGCTTGGGGACTAGCGGGATAACAGATACGCAGTATTTT.

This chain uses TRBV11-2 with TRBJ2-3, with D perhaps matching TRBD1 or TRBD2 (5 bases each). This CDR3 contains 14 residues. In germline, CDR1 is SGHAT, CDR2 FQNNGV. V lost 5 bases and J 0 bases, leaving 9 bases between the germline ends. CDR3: CASSRWDSTDTQYF. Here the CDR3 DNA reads TGTGCCAGCAGCAGGTGGGACAGCACAGATACGCAGTATTTT.

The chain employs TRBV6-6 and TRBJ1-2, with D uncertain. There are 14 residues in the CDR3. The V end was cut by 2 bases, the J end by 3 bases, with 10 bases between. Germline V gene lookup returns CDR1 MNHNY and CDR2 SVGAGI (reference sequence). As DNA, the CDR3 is TGTGCCAGCAGTTACGACGACGTTCACTATGGCTACACCTTC. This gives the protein CASSYDDVHYGYTF.

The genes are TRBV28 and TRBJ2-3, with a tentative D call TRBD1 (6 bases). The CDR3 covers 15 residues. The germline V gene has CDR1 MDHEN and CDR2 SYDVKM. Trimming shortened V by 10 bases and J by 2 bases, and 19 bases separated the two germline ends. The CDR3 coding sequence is TGTGCCAACCTCTACCCGGGACACCACACAGATACGCAGTATTTT. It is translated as CANLYPGHHTDTQYF.

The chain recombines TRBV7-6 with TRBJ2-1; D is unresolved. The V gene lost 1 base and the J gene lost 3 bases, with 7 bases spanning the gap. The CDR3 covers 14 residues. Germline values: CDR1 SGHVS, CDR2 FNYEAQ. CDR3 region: CASSLGEYYNEQFF. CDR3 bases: TGTGCCAGCAGCTTAGGAGAATACTACAATGAGCAGTTCTTC. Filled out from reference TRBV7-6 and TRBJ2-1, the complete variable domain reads GAGVSQSPRYKVTKRGQDVALRCDPISGHVSLYWYRQALGQGPEFLTYFNYEAQQDKSGLPNDRFSAERPEGSISTLTIQRTEQRDSAMYRCASSLGEYYNEQFFGPGTRLTVL.

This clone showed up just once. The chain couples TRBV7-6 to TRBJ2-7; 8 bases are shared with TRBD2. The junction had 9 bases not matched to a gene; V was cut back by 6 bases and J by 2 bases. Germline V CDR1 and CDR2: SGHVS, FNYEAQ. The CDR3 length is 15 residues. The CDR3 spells CASSTEAGAAYEQYF. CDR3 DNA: TGTGCCAGCAGTACTGAAGCGGGGGCCGCCTACGAGCAGTACTTC.

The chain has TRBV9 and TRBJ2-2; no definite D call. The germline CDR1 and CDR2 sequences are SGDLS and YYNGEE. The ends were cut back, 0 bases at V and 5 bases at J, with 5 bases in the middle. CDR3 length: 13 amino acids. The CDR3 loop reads CASSVELTGELFF. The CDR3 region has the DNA TGTGCCAGCAGCGTAGAGTTAACCGGGGAGCTGTTTTTT.

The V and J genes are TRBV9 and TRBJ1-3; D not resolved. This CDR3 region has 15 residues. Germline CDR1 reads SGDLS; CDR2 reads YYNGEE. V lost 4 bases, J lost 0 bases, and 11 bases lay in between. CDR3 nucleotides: TGTGCCAGCAGCCGTGACGGAGACTCTGGAAACACCATATATTTT. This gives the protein CASSRDGDSGNTIYF. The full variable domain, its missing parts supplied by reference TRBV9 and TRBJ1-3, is DSGVTQTPKHLITATGQRVTLRCSPRSGDLSVYWYQQSLDQGLQFLIQYYNGEERAKGNILERFSAQQFPDLHSELNLSSLELGDSALYFCASSRDGDSGNTIYFGEGSWLTVV.

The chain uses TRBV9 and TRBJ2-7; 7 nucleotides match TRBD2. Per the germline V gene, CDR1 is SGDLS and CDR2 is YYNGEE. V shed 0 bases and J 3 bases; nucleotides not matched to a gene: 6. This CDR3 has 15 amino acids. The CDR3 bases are TGTGCCAGCAGCGTAGTTAGCGGGCGGGGCTACGAGCAGTACTTC. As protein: CASSVVSGRGYEQYF.

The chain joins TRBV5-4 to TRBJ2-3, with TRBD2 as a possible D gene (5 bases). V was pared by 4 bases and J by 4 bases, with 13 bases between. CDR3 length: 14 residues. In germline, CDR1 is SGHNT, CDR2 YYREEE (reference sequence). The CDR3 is CASSRMGVADTQYF. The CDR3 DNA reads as TGTGCCAGCAGCCGTATGGGAGTGGCAGATACGCAGTATTTT.

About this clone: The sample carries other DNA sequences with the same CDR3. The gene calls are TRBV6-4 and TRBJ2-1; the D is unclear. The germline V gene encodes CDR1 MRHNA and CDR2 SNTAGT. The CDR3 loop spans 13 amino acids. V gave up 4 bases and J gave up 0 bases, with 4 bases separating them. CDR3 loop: CASSASSYNEQFF. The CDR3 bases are TGTGCCAGCAGTGCGAGCTCCTACAATGAGCAGTTCTTC.

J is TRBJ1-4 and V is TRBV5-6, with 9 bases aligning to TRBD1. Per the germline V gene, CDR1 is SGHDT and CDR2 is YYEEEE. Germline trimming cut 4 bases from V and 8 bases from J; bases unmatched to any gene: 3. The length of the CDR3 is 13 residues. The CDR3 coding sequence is TGTGCCAGCAGCGACAGGGGGTTGGAAAAACTGTTTTTT. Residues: CASSDRGLEKLFF.

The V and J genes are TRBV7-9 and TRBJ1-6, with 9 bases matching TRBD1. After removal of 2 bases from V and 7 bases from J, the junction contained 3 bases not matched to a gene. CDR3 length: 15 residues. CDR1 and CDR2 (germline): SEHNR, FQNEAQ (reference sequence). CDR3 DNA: TGTGCCAGCAGCTTACCCGGACAGGGGAATTCACCCCTCCACTTT. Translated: CASSLPGQGNSPLHF.

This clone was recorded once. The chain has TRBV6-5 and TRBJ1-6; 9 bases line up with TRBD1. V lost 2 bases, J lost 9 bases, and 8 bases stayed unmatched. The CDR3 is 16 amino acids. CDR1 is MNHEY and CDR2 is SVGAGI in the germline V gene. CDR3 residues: CASSYAGTGPPSPLHF. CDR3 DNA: TGTGCCAGCAGTTACGCCGGGACAGGGCCTCCTTCACCCCTCCACTTT.

In DNA form, the CDR3 reads TGCAGCGTTGACCACACCCGGGAGACCCAGTACTTC. Protein: CSVDHTRETQYF. The chain links TRBV29-1 to TRBJ2-5, with D unclear. With 3 bases removed from V and 5 bases from J, the gap between germline ends came to 10 bases. Germline V gene data show CDR1 as SQVTM and CDR2 as ANQGSEA. CDR3 length: 12 residues. The variable domain in full, completed from reference TRBV29-1 and TRBJ2-5, reads SAVISQKPSRDICQRGTSLTIQCQVDSQVTMMFWYRQQPGQSLTLIATANQGSEATYESGFVIDKFPISRPNLTFSTLTVSNMSPEDSSIYLCSVDHTRETQYFGPGTRLLVL.

The CDR3 nucleotides are TGTGCCAGCAGTGAAGAAGGTAAGGGAGCTTTCTTT. Its protein is CASSEEGKGAFF. This chain uses TRBV2 with TRBJ1-1, with unresolved D. Trimming shortened V by 1 base and J by 10 bases, and 10 bases separated the two germline ends. This CDR3 is 12 amino acids long. Germline loops: CDR1 SNHLY, CDR2 FYNNEI.

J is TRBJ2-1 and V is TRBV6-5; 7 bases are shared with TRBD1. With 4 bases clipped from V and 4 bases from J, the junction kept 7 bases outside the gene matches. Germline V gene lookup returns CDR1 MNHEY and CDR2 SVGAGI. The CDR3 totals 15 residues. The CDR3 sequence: CASSSPGQLYNEQFF. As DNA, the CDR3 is TGTGCCAGCAGTTCACCGGGACAGTTGTACAATGAGCAGTTCTTC.

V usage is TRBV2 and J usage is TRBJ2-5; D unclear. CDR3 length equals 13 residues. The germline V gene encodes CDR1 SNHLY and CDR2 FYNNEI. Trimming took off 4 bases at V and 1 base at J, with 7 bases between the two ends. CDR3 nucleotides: TGTGCCAGCAGTGGACATACCCAAGAGACCCAGTACTTC. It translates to CASSGHTQETQYF.

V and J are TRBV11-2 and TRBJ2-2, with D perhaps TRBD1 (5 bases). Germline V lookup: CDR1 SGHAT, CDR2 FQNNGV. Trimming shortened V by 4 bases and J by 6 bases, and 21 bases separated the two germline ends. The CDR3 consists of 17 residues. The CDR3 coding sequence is TGTGCCAGCAGCTCAACAAACCAGGGTAGGGTCGCCGGGGAGCTGTTTTTT. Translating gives CASSSTNQGRVAGELFF. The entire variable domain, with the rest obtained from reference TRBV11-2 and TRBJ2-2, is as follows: EAGVAQSPRYKIIEKRQSVAFWCNPISGHATLYWYQQILGQGPKLLIQFQNNGVVDDSQLPKDRFSAERLKGVDSTLKIQPAKLEDSAVYLCASSSTNQGRVAGELFFGEGSRLTVL.

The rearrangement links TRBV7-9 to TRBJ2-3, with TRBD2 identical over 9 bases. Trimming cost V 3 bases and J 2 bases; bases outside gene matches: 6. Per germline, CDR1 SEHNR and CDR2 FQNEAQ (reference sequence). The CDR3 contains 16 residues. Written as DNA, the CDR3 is TGTGCCAGCAGCTTTGAAGCGGGGGGCGACACAGATACGCAGTATTTT. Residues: CASSFEAGGDTDTQYF.

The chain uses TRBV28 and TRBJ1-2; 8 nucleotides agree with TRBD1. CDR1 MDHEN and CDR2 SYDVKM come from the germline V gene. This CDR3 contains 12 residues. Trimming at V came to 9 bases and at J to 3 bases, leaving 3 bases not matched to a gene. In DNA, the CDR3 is TGTGCCAGTAAACAGGGGGACTATGGCTACACCTTC. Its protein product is CASKQGDYGYTF.

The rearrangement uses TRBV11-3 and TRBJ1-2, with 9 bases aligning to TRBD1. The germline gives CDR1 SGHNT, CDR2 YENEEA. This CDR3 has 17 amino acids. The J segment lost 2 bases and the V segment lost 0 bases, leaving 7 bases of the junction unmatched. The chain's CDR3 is CASSLDSRQGENYGYTF. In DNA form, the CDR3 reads TGTGCCAGCAGCTTAGATAGTAGACAGGGGGAGAACTATGGCTACACCTTC.

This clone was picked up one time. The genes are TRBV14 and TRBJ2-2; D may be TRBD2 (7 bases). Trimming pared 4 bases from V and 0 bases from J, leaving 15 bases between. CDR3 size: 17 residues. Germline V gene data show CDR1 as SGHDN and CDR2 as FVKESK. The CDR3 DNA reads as TGTGCCAGCAGCCGGCTCTGGGGGGGCCCGAACACCGGGGAGCTGTTTTTT. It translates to CASSRLWGGPNTGELFF.

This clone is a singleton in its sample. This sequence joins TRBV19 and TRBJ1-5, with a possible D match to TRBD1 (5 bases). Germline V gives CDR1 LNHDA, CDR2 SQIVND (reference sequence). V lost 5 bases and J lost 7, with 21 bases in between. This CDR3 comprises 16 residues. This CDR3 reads CASSVLGPGRGQPQHF. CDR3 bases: TGTGCCAGTAGTGTGCTGGGACCAGGGAGGGGCCAGCCCCAGCATTTT.

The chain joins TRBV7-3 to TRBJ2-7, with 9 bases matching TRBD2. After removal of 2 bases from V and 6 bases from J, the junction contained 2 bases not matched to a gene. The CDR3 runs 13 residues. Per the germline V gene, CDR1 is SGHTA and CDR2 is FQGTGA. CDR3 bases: TGTGCCAGCAGCTTAGCGGGAGGGGGCGAGCAGTACTTC. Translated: CASSLAGGGEQYF.

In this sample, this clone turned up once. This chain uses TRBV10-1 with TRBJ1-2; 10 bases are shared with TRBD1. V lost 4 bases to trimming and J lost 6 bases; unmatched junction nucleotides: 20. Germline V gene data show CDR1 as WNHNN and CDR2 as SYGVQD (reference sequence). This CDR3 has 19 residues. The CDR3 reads CASSAIDRGLRSGDNGYTF. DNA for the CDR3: TGCGCCAGCAGTGCAATCGACAGGGGGCTGCGATCTGGGGATAATGGCTACACCTTC.